The T cell receptor beta chain under discussion was sequenced for a study of shared T cell receptors in the human thymus. This clone has just one count. V was cut by 8 bases and J by 2 bases, with 22 bases left in between. Germline V gene sequence: CDR1 SNHLY, CDR2 FYNNEI. CDR3 length: 17 amino acids. Assay: immunoSEQ multiplex PCR; the TCRdb copy retains only in-frame clones and omits some. This table has over 650,000 clones, 80% to 90% appearing once. These records were also assigned to another study, of human thymus T cells. That work adds: The thymus tissue came from resections taken during corrective heart surgery. What related research reported was that thymic repertoires overlapped highly among unrelated individuals.

V gene TRBV2 combines with J gene TRBJ1-5; possible D gene TRBD1, 5 bases. The sequenced sample was thymocytes. The origin of this receptor is a boy younger than two with a congenital heart defect. The CDR3 protein is CASGGDPPGVGNQPQHF. CDR3 nucleotide sequence: TGTGCCAGCGGCGGGGACCCGCCGGGGGTCGGCAATCAGCCCCAGCATTTT. Full variable domain (remainder filled in from reference TRBV2 and TRBJ1-5): EPEVTQTPSHQVTQMGQEVILRCVPISNHLYFYWYRQILGQKVEFLVSFYNNEISEKSEIFDDQFSVERPDGSNFTLKIRSTKLEDSAMYFCASGGDPPGVGNQPQHFGDGTRLSIL.